Given below is one T cell receptor (beta chain) in context. This specimen comes from a study of blood T cell repertoires in COVID-19. Study in general: PBMCs, B-cell-depleted T cells, or T cells were the source of the cDNA or gDNA that made up the material.

The CDR3 runs to 15 residues. The ends lost 4 bases at V and 4 bases at J; junction bases unmatched: 8. Per the germline V gene, CDR1 is SEHNR and CDR2 is FQNEAQ (reference sequence). Authors' processing steps: Amplification with reference gene primers provided the estimates of nucleated cell counts. Using immunoSEQ multiplex PCR, the repertoire was profiled, and TCRdb retains in-frame clones only, with some absent. That table gives V, J and clone size, and the DNA gave D and trimming. The top ten clones hold 0.75% to 0.9% of a sample with approximately 300,000 clones, about 89% of them seen once. The TCR was taken from a man between 25 and 39 years old with acute or convalescent COVID-19. Source material: peripheral blood. J is TRBJ2-7 and V is TRBV7-9; 9 bases are shared with TRBD1. CDR3: CASSSIGTGLYEQYF. The CDR3 bases are TGTGCCAGCAGCTCTATTGGGACAGGGTTATACGAGCAGTACTTC.